This T cell receptor beta chain was documented in a study of beta chain features in type 1 diabetes. The study reverse transcribed the entire isolated RNA, so it sequenced expressed TCRB transcripts. Assay used: immunoSEQ multiplex PCR; TCRdb lists only in-frame clones, some missing. The data contain approximately 730,000 clones, 13% of them singletons. CDR1 is SGHDN, CDR2 FVKESK, per germline. This CDR3 is 15 amino acids long. V was pared by 4 bases and J by 4 bases, with 16 bases between. The study, taken as a whole, reports: Cells with high TCR expression could be over-represented when cDNA is sequenced. It was among patients, rather than healthy donors, that naive, central memory and Treg TCRB repertoires appeared more similar. Insertions at VDJ junctions were less frequent in type 1 diabetes patients. These patients also deleted more nucleotides at the same junctions. Moderate but significant shortening of TCRB CDR3s was recorded in all four CD4+ subsets from Type 1 diabetes patients.

Note on this clone: Antigen: not known.

This receptor was identified in a man younger than 30 with type 1 diabetes. Sequencing input: naive CD4+ T cells from blood. The V and J genes are TRBV14 and TRBJ1-2, with a tentative D call TRBD1 (5 bases). The CDR3 here is CASSPWEGLGYGYTF. CDR3 nucleotides: TGTGCCAGCAGCCCGTGGGAGGGGCTGGGCTATGGCTACACCTTC.